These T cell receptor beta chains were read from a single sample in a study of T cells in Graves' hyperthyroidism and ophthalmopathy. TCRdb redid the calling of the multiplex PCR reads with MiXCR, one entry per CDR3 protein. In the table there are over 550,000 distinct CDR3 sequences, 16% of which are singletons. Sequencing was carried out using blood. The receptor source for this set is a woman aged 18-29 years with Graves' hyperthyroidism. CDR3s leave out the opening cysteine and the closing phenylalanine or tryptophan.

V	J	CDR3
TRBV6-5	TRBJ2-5	ASSYTLTAGGTQY
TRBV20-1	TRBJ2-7	SASHGYSYEQY
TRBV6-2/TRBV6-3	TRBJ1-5	ASSHPAGLMRSAQH
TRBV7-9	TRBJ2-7	ASSRGGLAGRGGNEQY
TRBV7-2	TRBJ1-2	ASSLEGWEGYGYT
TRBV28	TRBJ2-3	ASRRGTTDTQY
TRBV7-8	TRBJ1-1	ASSIRGGTKNTEAF
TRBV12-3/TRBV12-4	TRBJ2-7	ASSLYLGPPYEQY
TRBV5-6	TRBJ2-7	ASSPGPQEEQY
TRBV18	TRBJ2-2	ASADLPAGELF
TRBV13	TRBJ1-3	ASSLRMVFGNTIY
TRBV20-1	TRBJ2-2	SARRLAGDTGELF
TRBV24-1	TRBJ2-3	ATSNPQVSTDTQY
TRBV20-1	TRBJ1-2	SAGGQGAYGYT
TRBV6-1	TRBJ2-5	ASSHSGGHQETQY
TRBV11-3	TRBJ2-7	ASSTILAGVQY
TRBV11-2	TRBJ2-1	AGSRVAGAYNEQF
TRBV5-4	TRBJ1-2	ASSSPKQGKGYT
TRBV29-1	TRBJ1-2	SVGALFGDDGAGYT
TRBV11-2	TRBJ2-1	ASSPRLAGEQF
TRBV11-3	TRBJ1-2	ASSLGGGLDYGYT
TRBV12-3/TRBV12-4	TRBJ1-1	ASLQGQGNTEAF
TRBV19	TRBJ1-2	ASKKGQDYGYT
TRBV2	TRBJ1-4	ASSSTDRGLSEKLF
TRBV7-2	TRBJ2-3	ASSFRAYTDTQY
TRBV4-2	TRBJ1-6	ASSQDEAGNSPLH
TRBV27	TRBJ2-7	ASSFARLYEQY
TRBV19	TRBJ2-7	ASSSAGQFYEQY
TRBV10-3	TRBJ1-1	AISDTGMNTEAF
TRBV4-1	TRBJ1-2	ASSQVTAPDYGYT
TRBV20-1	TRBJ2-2	SAPRAGMNTGELF
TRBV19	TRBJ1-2	ASSTTTGFYGYT
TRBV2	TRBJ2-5	ARSGSQETQY
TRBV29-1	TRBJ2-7	SVERLAGDYEQY
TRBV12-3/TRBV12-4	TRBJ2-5	ASSPLSPGTPQETQY
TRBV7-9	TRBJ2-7	ASSWTSGRDEQY
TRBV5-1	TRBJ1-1	ASRETGPTEAF
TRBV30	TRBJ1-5	AWSEGINQPQH
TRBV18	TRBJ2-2	ASSPELADGTGELF
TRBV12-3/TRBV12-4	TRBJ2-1	ASSWGQGPEQF
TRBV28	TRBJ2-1	ASSEGLAPTGVSSYNEQF
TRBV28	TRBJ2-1	ASSQLGGGPEVGVNEQF
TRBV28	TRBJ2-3	ASTSLLDTRSTDTQY